The rows below give T cell receptor beta chains drawn from one sample of a study of post-analysis software for immune sequencing data. TCRdb re-called the PCR reads through MiXCR, storing one row per CDR3 protein. The sample lists approximately 150,000 distinct CDR3 sequences, around 30% occurring once. The sequenced sample was blood. The receptors here all came from a girl under 18 with multiple sclerosis. The CDR3 runs from the conserved cysteine through the conserved F or W. A D gene is named only where the DNA matches it firmly.

CDR3: CSVLIGARSAKNIQYF; J: TRBJ2-4; V: TRBV29-1; D: .
CDR3: CSASEGARGTGELFF; J: TRBJ2-2; V: TRBV20-1; D: TRBD1
CDR3: CASSLSGQRGARFETGELFF; J: TRBJ2-2; V: TRBV11-2; D: TRBD2
CDR3: CASSLGGAGVFAYEQYF; J: TRBJ2-7; V: TRBV7-2; D: TRBD2
CDR3: CASSPRGNLPLPYGYTF; J: TRBJ1-2; V: TRBV12-3/TRBV12-4; D: .
CDR3: CASSSGRAYNEQFF; J: TRBJ2-1; V: TRBV5-1; D: TRBD2
CDR3: CAISAVPISYEQYF; J: TRBJ2-7; V: TRBV10-3; D: .
CDR3: CASSHRDRGLKTQYF; J: .; V: TRBV3-1; D: TRBD1
CDR3: CASIEGWNSEQFF; J: TRBJ2-1; V: TRBV28; D: .
CDR3: CASRARTGPWTKNIQYF; J: TRBJ2-4; V: TRBV6-9; D: .
CDR3: CSARDPAQLGIDTQYF; J: TRBJ2-3; V: TRBV20-1; D: .
CDR3: CASSETANTDTQYF; J: TRBJ2-3; V: TRBV10-1; D: .
CDR3: CSARGTGEWETQYF; J: .; V: TRBV20-1; D: TRBD1
CDR3: CASSGGVRRETQYF; J: TRBJ2-5; V: TRBV7-2; D: .
CDR3: CSAREGGLNTEAFF; J: TRBJ1-1; V: TRBV20-1; D: .
CDR3: CASSLSSTVYEQYF; J: TRBJ2-7; V: TRBV27; D: .
CDR3: CATSDQTGGLQETQYF; J: TRBJ2-5; V: TRBV15; D: TRBD1
CDR3: CASSLAGSNQPQHF; J: TRBJ1-5; V: TRBV28; D: .
CDR3: CASSGSGSGIDTRYF; J: TRBJ2-3; V: TRBV12-3/TRBV12-4; D: TRBD2
CDR3: CASSSVRSGTQYF; J: TRBJ2-5; V: TRBV7-2; D: .
CDR3: CASLPGEREYTDTQYF; J: TRBJ2-3; V: TRBV7-9; D: TRBD2
CDR3: CASSKGPYYGYTF; J: TRBJ1-2; V: TRBV28; D: .
CDR3: CAWTAGAYNEQFF; J: TRBJ2-1; V: TRBV30; D: .
CDR3: CASSLGGGQILYEQYF; J: TRBJ2-7; V: TRBV11-2; D: .
CDR3: CASSPGTGEENTIYF; J: TRBJ1-3; V: TRBV7-3; D: TRBD1